This TCR beta chain emerged from a study of CD8+CD57+ T cells in acquired aplastic anemia. Across the whole study: The average for DNA from sorted CD4+ and CD8+ cells was 3.2 ug. Study observations and caveats: Around 30 sequences, all CD8+ CDR3, were shared between patients and controls. Patients were compared with controls for CD8+ Simpson's diversity, and no significant difference emerged.

Patients chosen for sequencing had CD8+CD57+ cells that had expanded, as shown by flow cytometry. V shed 2 bases and J 4 bases; nucleotides not matched to a gene: 4. In germline, CDR1 is SEHNR, CDR2 FQNEAQ (reference sequence). The CDR3 is made up of 14 amino acids. Only a few counts were recorded for this clonotype. What it binds is unknown. A much larger clonotype is one base distant, so this may be a read error. Genomic DNA acted as the template from which TCR beta VDJ combination and CDR3 sequence profiling were carried out. Via MiXCR, TCRdb re-called the reads, giving one row per CDR3 protein. Of 150,000 to 200,000 distinct CDR3 sequences listed, under 55% were seen once; the top ten hold 1.1%.

Sequencing was performed on sorted CD4+, CD8+, or CD8+CD57+ T cells (not recorded which) from PBMCs. This TCR came from a human donor with aplastic anemia. This rearrangement joins TRBV7-9 to TRBJ1-2; 7 bases align to TRBD1. CDR3 sequence: CASSLQGEGYGYTF. The CDR3 DNA sequence: TGTGCCAGCAGCTTACAGGGGGAGGGCTATGGCTACACCTTC.